The clone carrying this TCR beta chain occurred many times. What it binds is unknown. This sample is drawn from a study of response to subunit inactivated influenza vaccine. Deletions cut 6 bases from V and 7 bases from J, with 13 bases between. CDR1 MGHRA and CDR2 YSYEKL come from the germline V gene. The CDR3 contains 13 residues. Study outcomes and limitations: Authors suggested each seasonal flu vaccination may recruit only limited numbers of new T cells.

TCRdb independently ran MiXCR on the RT-PCR reads; one entry per CDR3 protein. The sample contains more than 150,000 distinct CDR3 sequences, approximately 9.2% of which appear only once. The chain links TRBV4-1 to TRBJ1-5, with D perhaps TRBD1 (5 bases). This material consisted of non-naive T cells sorted from PBMCs, taken on the day of vaccination. The receptor was derived from a middle-aged man who received an inactivated influenza vaccine. Here the CDR3 DNA reads TGCGCCAGCAGGAAAGGGGCGGGACAGCCCCAGCATTTT. This translates into CASRKGAGQPQHF.